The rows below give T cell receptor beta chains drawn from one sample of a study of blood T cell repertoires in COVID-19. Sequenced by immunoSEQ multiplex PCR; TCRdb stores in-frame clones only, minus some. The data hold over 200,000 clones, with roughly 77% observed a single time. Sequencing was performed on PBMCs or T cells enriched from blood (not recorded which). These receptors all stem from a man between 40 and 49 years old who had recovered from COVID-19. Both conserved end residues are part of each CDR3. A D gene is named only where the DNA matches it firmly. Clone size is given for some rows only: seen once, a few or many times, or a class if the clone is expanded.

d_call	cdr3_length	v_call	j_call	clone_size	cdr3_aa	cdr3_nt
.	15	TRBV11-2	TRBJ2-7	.	CASSLVGTPSYEQYF	TGTGCCAGCAGCTTAGTTGGGACTCCCTCCTACGAGCAGTACTTC
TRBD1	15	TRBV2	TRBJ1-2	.	CASSATGGENYGYTF	TGTGCCAGCAGTGCCACAGGGGGCGAGAACTATGGCTACACCTTC
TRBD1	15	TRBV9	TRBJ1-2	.	CASSAPGQGAYGYTF	TGTGCCAGCAGCGCACCGGGACAGGGGGCCTATGGCTACACCTTC
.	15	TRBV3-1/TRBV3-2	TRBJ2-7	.	CASSARGTGRHEQYF	TGTGCCAGCAGCGCAAGGGGTACAGGTAGACACGAGCAGTACTTC
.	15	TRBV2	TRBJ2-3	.	CASQAKPTEHEGQYF	TGTGCCAGCCAAGCCAAACCGACGGAGCATGAGGGGCAGTATTTT
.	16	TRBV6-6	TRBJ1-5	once	CASSYATGYSNQPQHF	TGTGCCAGCAGTTACGCCACAGGGTATAGCAATCAGCCCCAGCATTTT
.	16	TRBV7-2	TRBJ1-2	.	CASSLSGHGANYGYTF	TGTGCCAGCAGCTTGTCCGGCCACGGAGCTAACTATGGCTACACCTTC
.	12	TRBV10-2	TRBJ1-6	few	CATQQYNSPLHF	TGCGCCACCCAACAGTATAATTCACCCCTCCACTTT
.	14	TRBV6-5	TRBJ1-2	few	CASRSAGALYGYTF	TGTGCCAGCCGCTCGGCAGGGGCCCTCTATGGCTACACCTTC
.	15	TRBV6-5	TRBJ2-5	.	CASSYIRGSQETQYF	TGTGCCAGCAGTTACATTCGGGGATCCCAAGAGACCCAGTACTTC
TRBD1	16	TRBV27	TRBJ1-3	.	CASRGTGGLSGNTIYF	TGTGCCAGCAGAGGGACAGGGGGACTTTCTGGAAACACCATATATTTT
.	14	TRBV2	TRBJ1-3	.	CASSGVDSGNTIYF	TGTGCCTCAAGCGGGGTCGACTCTGGAAACACCATATATTTT
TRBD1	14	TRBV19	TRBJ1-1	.	CASSNDRGNTEAFF	TGTGCCAGTAGTAACGACAGGGGGAACACTGAAGCTTTCTTT
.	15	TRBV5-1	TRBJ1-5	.	CASSLEGDPIQPQHF	TGCGCCAGCAGCTTGGAGGGGGACCCTATTCAGCCCCAGCATTTT
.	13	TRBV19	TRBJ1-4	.	CASSPGGAEKLFF	TGTGCCAGTAGTCCAGGTGGGGCTGAAAAACTGTTTTTT
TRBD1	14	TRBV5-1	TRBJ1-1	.	CASSLGTGDTEAFF	TGCGCCAGCAGCCTCGGGACAGGGGACACTGAAGCTTTCTTT
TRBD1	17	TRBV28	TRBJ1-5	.	CATISPTGGLGNQPQHF	TGTGCCACCATCTCACCAACAGGGGGCCTCGGCAATCAGCCCCAGCATTTT
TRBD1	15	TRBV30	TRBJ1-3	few	CAWTTQGAFGNTIYF	TGTGCCTGGACCACACAGGGGGCATTTGGAAACACCATATATTTT
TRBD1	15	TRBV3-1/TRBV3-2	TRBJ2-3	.	CASSPSETGTDTQYF	TGTGCCAGCAGCCCCTCCGAGACAGGGACAGATACGCAGTATTTT
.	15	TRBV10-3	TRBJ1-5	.	CAIRGEGQGNQPQHF	TGTGCCATCAGGGGGGAGGGTCAGGGCAATCAGCCCCAGCATTTT
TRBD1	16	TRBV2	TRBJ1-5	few	CASSAHQQGLGQPQHF	TGTGCCAGCAGTGCACACCAACAGGGGCTGGGTCAGCCCCAGCATTTT
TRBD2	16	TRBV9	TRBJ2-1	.	CASSVGSGVTYNEQFF	TGTGCCAGCAGCGTAGGGAGCGGGGTAACCTACAATGAGCAGTTCTTC
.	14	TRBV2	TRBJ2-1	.	CASYTARNNNEQFF	TGTGCCAGCTATACAGCCAGGAATAACAATGAGCAGTTCTTC
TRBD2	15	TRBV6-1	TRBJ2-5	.	CASSEASGSGETQYF	TGTGCCAGCAGTGAAGCTAGCGGGAGTGGAGAGACCCAGTACTTC
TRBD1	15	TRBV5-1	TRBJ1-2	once	CASSFGQGANYGYTF	TGCGCCAGCAGCTTTGGACAGGGAGCTAACTATGGCTACACCTTC
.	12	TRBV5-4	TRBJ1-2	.	CASSPTGTLFYF	TGTGCCAGCAGCCCAACCGGGACACTCTTCTACTTC
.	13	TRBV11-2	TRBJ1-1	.	CASSLSGRVEAFF	TGTGCCAGCAGCTTATCAGGCAGGGTCGAAGCTTTCTTT
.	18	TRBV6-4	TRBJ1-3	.	CASSDSNSQGRSGNTIYF	TGTGCCAGCAGTGACTCGAATAGCCAGGGTAGGTCTGGAAACACCATATATTTT
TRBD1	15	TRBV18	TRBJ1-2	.	CASSPAPGQGFGYTF	TGTGCCAGCTCACCTGCTCCGGGACAGGGATTTGGCTACACCTTC
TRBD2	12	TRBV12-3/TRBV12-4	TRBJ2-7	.	CASSLGGNEQYF	TGTGCCAGCAGCCTCGGGGGGAACGAGCAGTACTTC
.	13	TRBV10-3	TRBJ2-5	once	CAISEGQQETQYF	TGTGCCATCAGTGAAGGACAGCAAGAGACCCAGTACTTC